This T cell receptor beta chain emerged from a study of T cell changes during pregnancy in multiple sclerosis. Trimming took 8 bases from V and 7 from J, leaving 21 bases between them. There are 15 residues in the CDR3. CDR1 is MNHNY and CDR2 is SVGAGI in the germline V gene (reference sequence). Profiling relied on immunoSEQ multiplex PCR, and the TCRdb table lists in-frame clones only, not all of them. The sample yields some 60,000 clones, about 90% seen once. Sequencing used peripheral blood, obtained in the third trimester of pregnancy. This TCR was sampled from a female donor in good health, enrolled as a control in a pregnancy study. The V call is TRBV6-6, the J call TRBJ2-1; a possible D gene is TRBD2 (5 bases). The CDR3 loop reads CASYGWETKGNEQFF. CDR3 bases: TGTGCCAGCTATGGTTGGGAGACAAAGGGAAATGAGCAGTTCTTC.